This TCR beta chain is drawn from a study of technical replicates of blood from a few donors. The CDR3 covers 13 residues. CDR1 MGHDK and CDR2 SYGVNS come from the germline V gene. V was shortened by 3 bases and J by 4 bases, with 9 bases between the two germline ends. Repertoires were generated with immunoSEQ multiplex PCR, while TCRdb's copy carries only in-frame clones and drops some. The sample records about 79,000 clones, 94% being singletons. The sequenced sample was T cells isolated from PBMCs. The chain carries TRBV25-1 and TRBJ1-2; the D is unclear. This receptor was obtained from a human donor in good health. CDR3 bases: TGTGCCAGCAGTGAGTCACGGAGCTATGGCTACACCTTC. It translates to CASSESRSYGYTF.